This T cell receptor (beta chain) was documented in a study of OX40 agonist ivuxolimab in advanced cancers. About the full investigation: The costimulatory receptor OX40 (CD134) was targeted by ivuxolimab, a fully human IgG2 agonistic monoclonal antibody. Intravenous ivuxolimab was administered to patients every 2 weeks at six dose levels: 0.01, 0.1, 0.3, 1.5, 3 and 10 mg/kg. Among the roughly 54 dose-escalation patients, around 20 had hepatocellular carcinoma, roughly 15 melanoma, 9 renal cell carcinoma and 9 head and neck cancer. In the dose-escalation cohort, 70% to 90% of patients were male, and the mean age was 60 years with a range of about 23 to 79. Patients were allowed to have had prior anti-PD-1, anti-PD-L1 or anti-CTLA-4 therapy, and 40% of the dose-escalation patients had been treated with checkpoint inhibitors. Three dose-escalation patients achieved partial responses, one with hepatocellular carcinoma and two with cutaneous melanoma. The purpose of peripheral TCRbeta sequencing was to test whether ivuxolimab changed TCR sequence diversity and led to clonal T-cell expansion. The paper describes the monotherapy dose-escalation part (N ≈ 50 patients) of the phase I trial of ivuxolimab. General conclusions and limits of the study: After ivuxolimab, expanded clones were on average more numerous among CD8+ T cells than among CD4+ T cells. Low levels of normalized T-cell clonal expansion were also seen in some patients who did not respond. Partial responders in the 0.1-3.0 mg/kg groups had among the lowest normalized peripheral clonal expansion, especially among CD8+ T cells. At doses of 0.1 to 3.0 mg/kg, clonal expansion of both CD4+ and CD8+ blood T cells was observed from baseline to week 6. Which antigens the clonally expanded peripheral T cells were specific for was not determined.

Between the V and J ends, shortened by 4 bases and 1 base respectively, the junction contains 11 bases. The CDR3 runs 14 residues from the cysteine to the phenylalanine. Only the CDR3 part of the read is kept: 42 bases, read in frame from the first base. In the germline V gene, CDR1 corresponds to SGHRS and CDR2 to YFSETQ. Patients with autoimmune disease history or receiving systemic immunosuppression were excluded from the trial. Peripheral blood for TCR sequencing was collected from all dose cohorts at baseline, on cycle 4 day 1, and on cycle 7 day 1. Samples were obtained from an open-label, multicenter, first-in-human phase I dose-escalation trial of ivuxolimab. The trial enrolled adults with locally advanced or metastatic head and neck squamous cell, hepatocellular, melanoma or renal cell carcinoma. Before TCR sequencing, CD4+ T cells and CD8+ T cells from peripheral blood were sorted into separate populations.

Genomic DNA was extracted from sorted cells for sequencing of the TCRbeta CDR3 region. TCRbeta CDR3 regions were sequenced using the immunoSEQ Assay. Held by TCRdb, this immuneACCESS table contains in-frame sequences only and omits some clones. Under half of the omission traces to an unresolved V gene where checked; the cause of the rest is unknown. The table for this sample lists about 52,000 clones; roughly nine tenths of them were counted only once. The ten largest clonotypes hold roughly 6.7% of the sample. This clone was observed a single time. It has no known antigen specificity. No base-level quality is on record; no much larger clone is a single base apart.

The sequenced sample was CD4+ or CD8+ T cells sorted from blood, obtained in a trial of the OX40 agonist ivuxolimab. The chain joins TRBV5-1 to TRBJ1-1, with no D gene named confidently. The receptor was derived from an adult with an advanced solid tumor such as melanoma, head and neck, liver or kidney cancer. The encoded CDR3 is CASSPRTENTEAFF. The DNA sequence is TGCGCCAGCAGCCCCCGGACTGAGAACACTGAAGCTTTCTTT.